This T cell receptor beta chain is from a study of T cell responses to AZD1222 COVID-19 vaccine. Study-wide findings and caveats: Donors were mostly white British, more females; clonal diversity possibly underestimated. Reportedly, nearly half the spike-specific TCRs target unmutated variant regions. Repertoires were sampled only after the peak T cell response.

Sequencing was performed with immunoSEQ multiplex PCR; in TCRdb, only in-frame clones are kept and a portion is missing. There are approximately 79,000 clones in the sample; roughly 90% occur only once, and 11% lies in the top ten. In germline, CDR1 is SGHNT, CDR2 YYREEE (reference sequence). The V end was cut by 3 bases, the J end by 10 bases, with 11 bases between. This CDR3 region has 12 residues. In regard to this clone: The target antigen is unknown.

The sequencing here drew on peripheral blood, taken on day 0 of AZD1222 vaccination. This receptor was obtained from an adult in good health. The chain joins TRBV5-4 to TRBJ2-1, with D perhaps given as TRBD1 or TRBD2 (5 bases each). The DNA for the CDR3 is TGTGCCAGCAGCTGGGGGTGGACCGAGCAGTTCTTC. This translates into CASSWGWTEQFF.